This record looks at one T cell receptor beta chain sequence and its context. Its antigen remains undetermined. Per-base quality was not reported, and no clone a single base away is much larger than it. This specimen comes from a study of T cells after somatic rescue of genetic block (dated by TCRdb to the early 2020s). Study-wide context: What the study looked at was long-term robustness, specifically in a T-cell system that came about through somatic rescue of a genetic block in T-cell development.

Libraries were made using the immunoSEQ multiplex PCR assay. TCRdb retrieved this table from immuneACCESS and kept in-frame rearrangements only. Not all clones are present; in checked studies, unresolved V genes account for under half, and no reason is known for the remainder. Within this sample are about 14,000 clones, with approximately 70% of them counted one time only. Of the sample, around 20% falls within the top ten clones. CDR3 length: 13 amino acids, cysteine to phenylalanine. CDR3 DNA is the only sequence kept; it has 39 bases, read in frame from the first base. The junction carries 4 bases between V and J, which are trimmed by 1 base and 6 bases respectively. The germline V gene sets CDR1 to KGHSH and CDR2 to LQKENI.

Specimen: peripheral blood mononuclear cells (PBMCs). Recombination joined TRBV18 with TRBJ2-6, with no confidently assigned D gene. The TCR was taken from a boy between 10 and 17 years old. The DNA reads as follows: TGTGCCAGCTCACCACAGGAGGCCAACGTCCTGACTTTC. It specifies CASSPQEANVLTF.